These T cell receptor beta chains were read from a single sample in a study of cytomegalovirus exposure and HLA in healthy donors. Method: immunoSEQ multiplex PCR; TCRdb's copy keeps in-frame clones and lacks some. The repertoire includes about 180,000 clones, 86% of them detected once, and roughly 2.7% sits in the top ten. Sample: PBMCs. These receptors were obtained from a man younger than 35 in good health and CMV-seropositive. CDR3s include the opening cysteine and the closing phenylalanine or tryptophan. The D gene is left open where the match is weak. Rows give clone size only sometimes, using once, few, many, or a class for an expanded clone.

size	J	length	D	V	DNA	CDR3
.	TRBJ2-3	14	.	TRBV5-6	TGTGCCAGCAGCCCTCCGCCTAACACAGATACGCAGTATTTT	CASSPPPNTDTQYF
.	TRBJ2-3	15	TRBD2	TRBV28	TGTGCCAGCAGTTTTAGTAGCGGGAGTGGAGATACGCAGTATTTC	CASSFSSGSGDTQYF
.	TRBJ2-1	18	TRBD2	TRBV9	TGTGCCAGCAGCAAGAGGGGTTCTAGCGGGGAGCTCAGCAATGAGCAGTTCTTC	CASSKRGSSGELSNEQFF
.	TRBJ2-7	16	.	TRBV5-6	TGTGCCAGCAGCTTGAAACTAGGAAGGAGGAACTACGAGCAGTACTTC	CASSLKLGRRNYEQYF
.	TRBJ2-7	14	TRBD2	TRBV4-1	TGCGCCAGCAGCCACGGGGGGGAAGTCTACGAGCAGTACTTC	CASSHGGEVYEQYF
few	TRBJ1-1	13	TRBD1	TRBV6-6	TGTGCCAGCAGTTGGACAGGGAACACTGAAGCTTTCTTT	CASSWTGNTEAFF
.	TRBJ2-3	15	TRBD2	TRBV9	TGTGCCAGCAGCCCAGGGGCGGGGGGAAAAGATACGCAGTATTTT	CASSPGAGGKDTQYF
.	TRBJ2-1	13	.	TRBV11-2	TGTGCCAGCAGCTTAGCGGGAGAGAATGAGCAGTTCTTC	CASSLAGENEQFF
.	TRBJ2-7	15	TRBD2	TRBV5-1	TGCGCCAGCACGAGGGAACTAGCGGGAGCAGTCGAGCAGTACTTC	CASTRELAGAVEQYF
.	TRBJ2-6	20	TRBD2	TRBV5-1	TGCGCCAGCAGCTCCGGACTAGCGGGGGGTACTAGCTCTGGGGCCAACGTCCTGACTTTC	CASSSGLAGGTSSGANVLTF
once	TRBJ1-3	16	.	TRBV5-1	TGCGCCAGCAGCTTGGTATCTGCGGGTCCTGGAAACACCATATATTTT	CASSLVSAGPGNTIYF
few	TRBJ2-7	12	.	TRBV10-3	TGTGCCATCATGAGGGCCGGGAACGAGCAGTACTTC	CAIMRAGNEQYF
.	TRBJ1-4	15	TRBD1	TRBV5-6	TGTGCCAGCAGCCGACCCGGGACAGGGGACGAAAAACTGTTTTTT	CASSRPGTGDEKLFF
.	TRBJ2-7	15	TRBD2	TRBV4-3	TGCGCCAGCAGCCAACGACTAGCGGACCGGGGCGAGCAGTACTTC	CASSQRLADRGEQYF
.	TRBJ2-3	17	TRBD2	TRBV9	TGTGCCAGCAGCGTAGCTACTCGGCTAGCGGATACAGATACGCAGTATTTT	CASSVATRLADTDTQYF
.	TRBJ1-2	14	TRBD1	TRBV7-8	TGTGCCAGCAGCGCCACCTCAGGGGGATATGGCTACACCTTC	CASSATSGGYGYTF
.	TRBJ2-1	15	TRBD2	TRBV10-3	TGTGCCATCAGTGTAGCGGGAGGGCGGGACAATGAGCAGTTCTTC	CAISVAGGRDNEQFF
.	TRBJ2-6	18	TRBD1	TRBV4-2	TGTGCCAGCAGCCAACCGGGACAGGGGGCGGTTGGGGCCAACGTCCTGACTTTC	CASSQPGQGAVGANVLTF
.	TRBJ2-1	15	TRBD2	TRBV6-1	TGTGCCAGCAGTGACCGCGGGGGTTCCTACAATGAGCAGTTCTTC	CASSDRGGSYNEQFF
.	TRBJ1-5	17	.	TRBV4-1	TGCGCCAGCAGCCAACCCCCGGGACTCACAAACGATCAGCCCCAGCATTTT	CASSQPPGLTNDQPQHF
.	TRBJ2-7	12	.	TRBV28	TGTGCCAGCAGTTTATTAGTCTACGAGCAGTACTTC	CASSLLVYEQYF
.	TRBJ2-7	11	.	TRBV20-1	TGCAGTGCCATAGAGACAGACGAGCAGTACTTC	CSAIETDEQYF
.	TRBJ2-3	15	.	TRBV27	TGTGCCAGCAGTTTAAGCGGGCCTCACACAGATACGCAGTATTTT	CASSLSGPHTDTQYF
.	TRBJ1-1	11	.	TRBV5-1	TGCGCCAGCGGCGAGACAGATGAAGCTTTCTTT	CASGETDEAFF
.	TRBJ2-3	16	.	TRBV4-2	TGTGCCAGCAGCCAAGAAGAGACGGGTGGCACAGATACGCAGTATTTT	CASSQEETGGTDTQYF
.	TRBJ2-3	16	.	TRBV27	TGTGCCAGCAGTTTATCCCTCGGGGTCGGCACAGATACGCAGTATTTT	CASSLSLGVGTDTQYF
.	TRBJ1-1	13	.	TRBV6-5	TGTGCCAGCACCTACCCAGGGGCTCCTGAAGCTTTCTTT	CASTYPGAPEAFF
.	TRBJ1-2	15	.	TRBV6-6	TGTGCCAGCAGTTACAGGGCGGGAGGGGGCTATGGCTACACCTTC	CASSYRAGGGYGYTF
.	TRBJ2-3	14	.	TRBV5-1	TGCGCCAGCGCCCGACTAGAGAGCACAGATACGCAGTATTTT	CASARLESTDTQYF
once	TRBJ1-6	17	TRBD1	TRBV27	TGTGCCTCACGCCCCGACAGGGGAAAGTCCTATAATTCACCCCTCCACTTT	CASRPDRGKSYNSPLHF
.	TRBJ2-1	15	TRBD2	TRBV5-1	TGCGCCAGCAGCACCTTAGCGGGAGACTACAATGAGCAGTTCTTC	CASSTLAGDYNEQFF
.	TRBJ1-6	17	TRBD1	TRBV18	TGTGCCAGCTCAGGGACAGGGGTTGAGTCCTATAATTCACCCCTCCACTTT	CASSGTGVESYNSPLHF
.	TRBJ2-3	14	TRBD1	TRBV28	TGTGCCATCACAGGGGGCCTTAGCACAGATACGCAGTATTTT	CAITGGLSTDTQYF
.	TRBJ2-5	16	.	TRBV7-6	TGTGCCAGCAGCTCACAACCAGGGGAGACCGAAGAGACCCAGTACTTC	CASSSQPGETEETQYF
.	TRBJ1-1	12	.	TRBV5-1	TGCGCCAGCAGTTTAGGGGATAGGGAAGCTTTCTTT	CASSLGDREAFF
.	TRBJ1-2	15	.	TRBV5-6	TGTGCCAGCATCCGTTCGGGCAGGGTGGGCTATGGCTACACCTTC	CASIRSGRVGYGYTF